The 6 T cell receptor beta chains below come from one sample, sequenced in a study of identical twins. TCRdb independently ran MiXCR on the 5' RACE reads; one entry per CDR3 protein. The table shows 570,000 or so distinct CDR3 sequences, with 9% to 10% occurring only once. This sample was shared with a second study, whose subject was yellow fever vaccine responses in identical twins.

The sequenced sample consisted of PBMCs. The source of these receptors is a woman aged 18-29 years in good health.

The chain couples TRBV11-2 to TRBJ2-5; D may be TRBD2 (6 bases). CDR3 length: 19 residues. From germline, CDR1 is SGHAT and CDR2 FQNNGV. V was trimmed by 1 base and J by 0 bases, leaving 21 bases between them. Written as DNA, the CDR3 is TGTGCCAGCAGCTTAGTGGTTTTAGGTCCGGGACTTAACCAAGAGACCCAGTACTTC. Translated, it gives CASSLVVLGPGLNQETQYF.

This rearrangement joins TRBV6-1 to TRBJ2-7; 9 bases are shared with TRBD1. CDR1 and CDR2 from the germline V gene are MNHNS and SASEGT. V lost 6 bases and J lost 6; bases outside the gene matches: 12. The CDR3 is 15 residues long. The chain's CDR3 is CASRPPGQGSSEQYF. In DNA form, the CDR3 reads TGTGCCAGCAGGCCACCGGGACAGGGAAGTAGCGAGCAGTACTTC.

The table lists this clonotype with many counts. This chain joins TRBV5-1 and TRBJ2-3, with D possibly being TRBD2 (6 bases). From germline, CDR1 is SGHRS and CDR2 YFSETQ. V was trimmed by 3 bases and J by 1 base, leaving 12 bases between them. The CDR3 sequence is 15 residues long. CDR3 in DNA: TGCGCCAGCAGCTACGGGACTTGGGGCACAGATACGCAGTATTTT. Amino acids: CASSYGTWGTDTQYF. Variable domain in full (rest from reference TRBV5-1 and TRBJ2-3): KAGVTQTPRYLIKTRGQQVTLSCSPISGHRSVSWYQQTPGQGLQFLFEYFSETQRNKGNFPGRFSGRQFSNSRSEMNVSTLELGDSALYLCASSYGTWGTDTQYFGPGTRLTVL.

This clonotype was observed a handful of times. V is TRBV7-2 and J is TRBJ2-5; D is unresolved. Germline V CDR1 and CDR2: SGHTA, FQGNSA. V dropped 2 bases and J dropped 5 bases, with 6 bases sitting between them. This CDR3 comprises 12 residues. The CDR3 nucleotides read TGTGCCAGCAGCTTACCATTCGAGACCCAGTACTTC. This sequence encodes CASSLPFETQYF.

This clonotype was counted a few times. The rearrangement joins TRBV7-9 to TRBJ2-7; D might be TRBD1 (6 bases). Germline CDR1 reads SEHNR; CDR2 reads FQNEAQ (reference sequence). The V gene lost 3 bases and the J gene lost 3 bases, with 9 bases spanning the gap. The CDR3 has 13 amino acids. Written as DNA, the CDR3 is TGTGCCAGCAGCTTCTTACAGGGCTACGAGCAGTACTTC. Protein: CASSFLQGYEQYF.

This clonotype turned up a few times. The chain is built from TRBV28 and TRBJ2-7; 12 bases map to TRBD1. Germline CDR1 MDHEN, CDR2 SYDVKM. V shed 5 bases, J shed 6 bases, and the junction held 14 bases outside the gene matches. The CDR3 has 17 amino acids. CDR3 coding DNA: TGTGCCAGCAGTCCAAAGACCTTCGGGACAGGGGGCGGCGAGCAGTACTTC. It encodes CASSPKTFGTGGGEQYF. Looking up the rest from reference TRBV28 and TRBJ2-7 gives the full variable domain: DVKVTQSSRYLVKRTGEKVFLECVQDMDHENMFWYRQDPGLGLRLIYFSYDVKMKEKGDIPEGYSVSREKKERFSLILESASTNQTSMYLCASSPKTFGTGGGEQYFGPGTRLTVT.